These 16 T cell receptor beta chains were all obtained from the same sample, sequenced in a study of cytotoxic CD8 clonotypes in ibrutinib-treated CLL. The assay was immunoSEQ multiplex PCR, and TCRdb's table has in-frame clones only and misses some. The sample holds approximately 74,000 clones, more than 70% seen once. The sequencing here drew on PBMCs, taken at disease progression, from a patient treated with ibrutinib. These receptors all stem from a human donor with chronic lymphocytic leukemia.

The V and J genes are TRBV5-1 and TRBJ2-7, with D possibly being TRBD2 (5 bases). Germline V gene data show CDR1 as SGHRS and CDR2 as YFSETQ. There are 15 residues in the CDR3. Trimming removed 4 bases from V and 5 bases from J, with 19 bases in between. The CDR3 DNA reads TGCGCCAGCAGCGCGAACCGGGGTGTTGGGAACGAGCAGTACTTC. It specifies CASSANRGVGNEQYF.

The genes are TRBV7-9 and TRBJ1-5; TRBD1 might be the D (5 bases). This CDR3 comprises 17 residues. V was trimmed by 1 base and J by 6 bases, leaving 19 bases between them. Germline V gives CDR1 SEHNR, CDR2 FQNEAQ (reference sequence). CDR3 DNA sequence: TGTGCCAGCAGCTTAGGCCTGCCCGGGGCGTTGATTCAGCCCCAGCATTTT. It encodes CASSLGLPGALIQPQHF.

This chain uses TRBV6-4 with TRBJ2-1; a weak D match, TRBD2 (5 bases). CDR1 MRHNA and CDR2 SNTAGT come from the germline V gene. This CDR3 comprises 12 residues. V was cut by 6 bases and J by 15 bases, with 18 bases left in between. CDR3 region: CASRDGMGSAFF. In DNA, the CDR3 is TGTGCCAGCAGGGACGGGATGGGCAGCGCGTTCTTC.

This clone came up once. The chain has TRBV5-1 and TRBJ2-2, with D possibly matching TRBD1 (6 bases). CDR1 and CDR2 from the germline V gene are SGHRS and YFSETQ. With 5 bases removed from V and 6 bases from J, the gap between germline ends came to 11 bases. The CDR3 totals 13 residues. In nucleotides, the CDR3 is TGCGCCAGCAGGACAGGCGTGGCCGGGGAGCTGTTTTTT. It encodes CASRTGVAGELFF.

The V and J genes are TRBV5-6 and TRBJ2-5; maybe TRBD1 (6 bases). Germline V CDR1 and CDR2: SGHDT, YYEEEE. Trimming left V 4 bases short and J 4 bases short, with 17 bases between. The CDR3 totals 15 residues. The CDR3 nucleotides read TGTGCCAGCAGCCCAAGGACAGAGGCGGCAGAGACCCAGTACTTC. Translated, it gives CASSPRTEAAETQYF.

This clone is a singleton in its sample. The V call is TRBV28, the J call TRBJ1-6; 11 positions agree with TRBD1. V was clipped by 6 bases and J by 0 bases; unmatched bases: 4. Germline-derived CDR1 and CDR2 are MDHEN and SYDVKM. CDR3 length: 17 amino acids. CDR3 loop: CASRKDRGRSYNSPLHF. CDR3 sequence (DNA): TGTGCCAGCAGAAAGGACAGGGGGCGCTCCTATAATTCACCCCTCCACTTT.

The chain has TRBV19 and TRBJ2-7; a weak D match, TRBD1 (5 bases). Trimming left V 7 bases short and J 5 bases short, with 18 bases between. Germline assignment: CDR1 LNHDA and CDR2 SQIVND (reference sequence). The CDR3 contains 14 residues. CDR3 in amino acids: CASMGRQGANEQYF. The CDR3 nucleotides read TGTGCCAGTATGGGTCGTCAGGGCGCCAACGAGCAGTACTTC. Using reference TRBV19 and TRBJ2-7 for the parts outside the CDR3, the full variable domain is DGGITQSPKYLFRKEGQNVTLSCEQNLNHDAMYWYRQDPGQGLRLIYYSQIVNDFQKGDIAEGYSVSREKKESFPLTVTSAQKNPTAFYLCASMGRQGANEQYFGPGTRLTVT.

This CDR3 is CSAAASGVETQYF. In DNA form, the CDR3 reads TGCAGCGCTGCAGCTAGCGGGGTAGAGACCCAGTACTTC. V and J are TRBV29-1 and TRBJ2-5; 9 nucleotides align to TRBD2. Germline V gene data show CDR1 as SQVTM and CDR2 as ANQGSEA. The CDR3 is 13 residues long. V was pared by 7 bases and J by 4 bases, with 7 bases of the junction left unmatched.

The CDR3 here is CSVDRNGYTF. In nucleotides, the CDR3 is TGCAGCGTTGATAGGAATGGCTACACCTTC. The rearrangement uses TRBV29-1 and TRBJ1-2; D remains ambiguous. This CDR3 region has 10 residues. Trimming took 3 bases from V and 6 from J, leaving 5 bases between them. Germline CDR1 is SQVTM and CDR2 is ANQGSEA.

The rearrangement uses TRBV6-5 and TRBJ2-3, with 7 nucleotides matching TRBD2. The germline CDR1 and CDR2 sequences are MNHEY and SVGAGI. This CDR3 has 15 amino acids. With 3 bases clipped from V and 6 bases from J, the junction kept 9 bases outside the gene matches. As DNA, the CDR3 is TGTGCCAGCAGTTATGGGAGCGGGGAAGTGGATACGCAGTATTTT. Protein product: CASSYGSGEVDTQYF.

CDR3 loop: CASKSTGAPDGYTF. The CDR3 coding sequence is TGTGCCAGCAAATCCACAGGGGCCCCAGATGGCTACACCTTC. This chain uses TRBV11-2 with TRBJ1-2, with 7 bases identical to TRBD1. The germline V gene encodes CDR1 SGHAT and CDR2 FQNNGV. The CDR3 consists of 14 residues. With 7 bases clipped from V and 6 bases from J, the junction kept 11 bases outside the gene matches.

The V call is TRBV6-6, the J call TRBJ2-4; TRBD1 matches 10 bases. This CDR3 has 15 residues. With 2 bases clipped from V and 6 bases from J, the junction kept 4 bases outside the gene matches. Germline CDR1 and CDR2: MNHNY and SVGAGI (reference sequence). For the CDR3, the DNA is TGTGCCAGCAGTTACGGGACAGGGGCAGGAAACATTCAGTACTTC. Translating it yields CASSYGTGAGNIQYF.

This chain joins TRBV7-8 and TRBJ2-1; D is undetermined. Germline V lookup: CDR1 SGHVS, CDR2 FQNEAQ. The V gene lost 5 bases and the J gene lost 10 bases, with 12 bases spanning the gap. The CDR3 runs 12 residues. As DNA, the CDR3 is TGTGCCAGCAGCCAAGGAACCAAGGAGCAGTTCTTC. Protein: CASSQGTKEQFF.

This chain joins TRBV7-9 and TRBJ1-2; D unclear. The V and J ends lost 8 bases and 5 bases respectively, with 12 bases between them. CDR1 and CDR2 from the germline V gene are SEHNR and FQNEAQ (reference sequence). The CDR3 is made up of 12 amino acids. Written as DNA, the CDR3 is TGTGCCAGCGGTGGTAGGGCGTATGGCTACACCTTC. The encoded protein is CASGGRAYGYTF.

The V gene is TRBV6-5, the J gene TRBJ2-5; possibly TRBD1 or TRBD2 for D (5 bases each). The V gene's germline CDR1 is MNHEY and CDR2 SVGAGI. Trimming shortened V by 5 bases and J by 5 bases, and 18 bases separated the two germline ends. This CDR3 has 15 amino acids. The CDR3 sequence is CASSPLLTGDETQYF. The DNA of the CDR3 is TGTGCCAGCAGTCCTCTTTTGACTGGGGACGAGACCCAGTACTTC.

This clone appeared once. CDR3 DNA sequence: TGTGCCAGCAGTTACTCAGGGGGCGGTCAGCCCCAGCATTTT. Translation: CASSYSGGGQPQHF. The chain couples TRBV6-5 to TRBJ1-5; 7 bases map to TRBD1. There are 14 residues in the CDR3. Trimming cost V 0 bases and J 6 bases; bases outside gene matches: 2. CDR1 is MNHEY, CDR2 SVGAGI, per germline.